This is a list of T cell receptor beta chains from one sample in a study of cytomegalovirus exposure and HLA in healthy donors. TCRdb keeps only in-frame clones here, not all; method: immunoSEQ multiplex PCR. In the table there are some 130,000 clones, approximately 85% of which are singletons. What was sequenced was PBMCs. These receptors were taken from a male donor in good health and CMV-seropositive. The CDR3 runs from the conserved cysteine through the conserved F or W.

v_gene | CDR3aa
TRBV28 | CASAEGLQVPYNEQFF
TRBV5-6 | CASSLLTSPRLGEQFF
TRBV4-2 | CASSHPLGRTGDEKLFF
TRBV4-1 | CASSQDLTDTQYF
TRBV28 | CASSLGQGTDTQYF
TRBV7-9 | CASRRDNSNTEAFF
TRBV7-6 | CASSLAGSGTGANGLTF
TRBV7-2 | CASSLTGNQPQHF
TRBV27 | CASSTQLAGGYTGELFF
TRBV7-9 | CSSSSLREVGQETQYF
TRBV19 | CASAHRTGLQIMF
TRBV18 | CASSRGTANNYGYTF
TRBV5-8 | CASSLGSGQPQHF
TRBV19 | CASRGLAGVDTQYF
TRBV19 | CASSIGGGRGNNEQFF
TRBV6-6 | CASSYLAGGRDEQFF
TRBV9 | CASNPRQRTSGRWIDEQFF
TRBV18 | CASSPQGNTEAFF
TRBV4-3 | CASSQEGGTGYVAFF
TRBV7-2 | CASSLAVASAGNTIYF
TRBV4-2 | CASSQDGQGREQYF
TRBV7-9 | CASSRLVGAGELFF
TRBV19 | CASSIPGSSYEQYF
TRBV11-1 | CASSLDLNSEAFF
TRBV7-2 | CASWGGWNEQFF
TRBV30 | CAWSSGRTDTQYF
TRBV6-5 | CASIPPQGSGELFF
TRBV13 | CASSLPAEQETQYF
TRBV6-4 | CASSGSGTRVYNEQFF